This TCR beta chain was retrieved from a study of cytomegalovirus exposure and HLA in healthy donors. At the level of the study: HLA-typed donors were the source of around 77 million unique TCRs held in an early data release. Whole-study results and caveats: Follow-up analysis seemed to connect common viral pathogens with several of the most significant clusters identified.

Germline V gives CDR1 MNHEY, CDR2 SVGAGI. Trimming cost V 8 bases and J 7 bases; bases outside gene matches: 13. The CDR3 covers 14 residues. A note on this clone: Its antigen remains unknown.

60 Vbeta and 13 Jbeta primers were used in PCR. Per the original data handling: A later analysis tallied some 84 million unique TCR beta chains, approximately 11 million of them shared. Measured with immunoSEQ multiplex PCR; TCRdb has only the in-frame clones, and not every one. V, J and clone size derive from that table, while D and trimming were established from the DNA sequence. The top ten hold approximately 5.8% of the sample, which has around 72,000 clones, roughly 79% seen once. This chain uses TRBV6-5 with TRBJ2-7; 8 nucleotides agree with TRBD2. The sequenced sample consisted of PBMCs. The sequence derives from a man in his fifties or sixties in good health and CMV-seronegative. The CDR3 loop reads CASRGGLPPGEQYF. The CDR3 DNA reads TGTGCCAGCCGGGGGGGGTTACCCCCGGGTGAGCAGTACTTC.